This TCR beta chain was identified in a study of immune evolution from preneoplasia to lung adenocarcinoma. Study at large: HLA loss of heterozygosity: less than 9% AIS, 15% MIA, roughly 30% ADC, none AAH.

The germline gives CDR1 SGHNT, CDR2 YYREEE (reference sequence). There are 12 residues in the CDR3. V was shortened by 2 bases and J by 5 bases, with 5 bases between the two germline ends. Repertoires were generated with immunoSEQ multiplex PCR, while TCRdb's copy carries only in-frame clones and drops some. The data hold roughly 3,500 clones, with about 84% observed a single time. The study's findings and limits: Top clone frequencies peaked in normal lung, apparently declining through invasive adenocarcinoma.

Histologic diagnosis was independently verified by two lung pathologists. Macro-dissection enriched premalignant or tumor cells before nucleic acid extraction. Comments on this clone: Its target is not known.

The sequenced sample consisted of FFPE lung adenocarcinoma in situ tissue. This sequence originates from a person between 65 and 79 years old with lung adenocarcinoma. The V gene is TRBV5-4, the J gene TRBJ2-1, with unresolved D. The chain's CDR3 is CASSLQNNEQFF. Written as DNA, the CDR3 is TGTGCCAGCAGCTTACAAAACAATGAGCAGTTCTTC.